These 13 T cell receptor beta chains originate from one sample sequenced in a study of T cells in Graves' hyperthyroidism and ophthalmopathy. Template material for amplifying TCR beta CDR3 regions consisted of RNA transcripts. TCR CDR3 regions were first amplified by RT-PCR with HTBI primers. TCRdb reprocessed the multiplex PCR reads with MiXCR, giving one entry per CDR3 protein. The table has around 800,000 distinct CDR3 sequences, over 35% seen once; the top ten hold more than 7%. What was sequenced was blood. These receptors came from a man aged 18 to 35 with Graves' hyperthyroidism.

The chain is built from TRBV6-5 and TRBJ1-1; 8 nucleotides match TRBD1. The length of the CDR3 is 14 residues. The V segment lost 6 bases and the J segment 3 bases; nucleotides outside the gene matches: 6. Germline values: CDR1 MNHEY, CDR2 SVGAGI. CDR3 sequence reads: CASRKGQGDTEAFF. The CDR3 DNA reads TGTGCCAGCAGGAAAGGACAGGGCGACACTGAAGCTTTCTTT.

This clonotype was counted a few times. The chain links TRBV6-1 to TRBJ1-6; D gene uncertain. This CDR3 has 14 residues. Per germline, CDR1 MNHNS and CDR2 SASEGT. V was cut by 1 base and J by 10 bases, with 11 bases left in between. The CDR3 DNA is TGTGCCAGCAGTGAAGGGGCAGGAGTCTCACCCCTCCACTTT. It translates to CASSEGAGVSPLHF.

In its sample, this clonotype was seen a few times. This sequence joins TRBV6-5 and TRBJ2-7; TRBD2 matches 8 bases. Unmatched junction bases numbered 6, after V lost 7 bases and J lost 10 bases. This CDR3 has 11 amino acids. The germline CDR1 and CDR2 sequences are MNHEY and SVGAGI. DNA for the CDR3: TGTGCCAGCACGAGCGGGGGACCTCAGTACTTC. Residues: CASTSGGPQYF.

This clonotype appeared a few times. The J gene is TRBJ2-5, the V gene TRBV20-1; D unresolved. The CDR3 is 12 residues long. V was cut by 0 bases and J by 4 bases, with 6 bases left in between. In germline, CDR1 is DFQATT, CDR2 SNEGSKA (reference sequence). The CDR3 reads CSARDSAETQYF. In nucleotides, the CDR3 is TGCAGTGCTAGAGATTCCGCAGAGACCCAGTACTTC.

The chain combines TRBV20-1 with TRBJ2-7, with 8 bases aligning to TRBD2. The J segment lost 4 bases and the V segment lost 2 bases, leaving 7 bases of the junction unmatched. Germline V CDR1 and CDR2: DFQATT, SNEGSKA (reference sequence). This CDR3 has 14 residues. Here the CDR3 reads CSARRLASAYEQYF. Written as DNA, the CDR3 is TGCAGTGCTAGAAGACTAGCGTCTGCGTACGAGCAGTACTTC.

The chain combines TRBV2 with TRBJ1-2, with D hard to call. V was cut by 6 bases and J by 8 bases, with 13 bases left in between. Germline CDR1 SNHLY, CDR2 FYNNEI. This CDR3 is 12 amino acids long. CDR3 coding DNA: TGTGCCAGCAGCGACACAGATTACGGCTACACCTTC. Protein product: CASSDTDYGYTF.

This clonotype was seen only a few times. V is TRBV19 and J is TRBJ1-6; D is perhaps TRBD1 (6 bases). This CDR3 region has 15 residues. Trimming removed 1 base at V and 9 bases at J, with 13 bases between. In germline, CDR1 is LNHDA, CDR2 SQIVND (reference sequence). CDR3 loop: CASSIAGRGRSPLHF. The CDR3 DNA reads as TGTGCCAGTAGTATAGCAGGCAGGGGTCGTTCACCCCTCCACTTT.

A few counts support this clonotype. V is TRBV19 and J is TRBJ1-5; perhaps TRBD1 as D (6 bases). CDR1 and CDR2 (germline): LNHDA, SQIVND (reference sequence). Trimming took off 6 bases at V and 3 bases at J, with 12 bases between the two ends. This CDR3 contains 14 residues. This CDR3 reads CASRTGGLNQPQHF. CDR3 DNA: TGTGCCAGTAGGACCGGGGGCCTCAATCAGCCCCAGCATTTT.

This clonotype was recorded at least ten times. CDR3 sequence (DNA): TGTGCCAGCAGCTCCCGCTCGGGGGTTTACGAGCAGTACTTC. Protein sequence: CASSSRSGVYEQYF. V is TRBV7-9 and J is TRBJ2-7; the D gene is possibly TRBD2 (6 bases). V was trimmed by 4 bases and J by 4 bases, leaving 14 bases between them. The CDR3 sequence is 14 residues long. CDR1 SEHNR and CDR2 FQNEAQ come from the germline V gene (reference sequence). The full variable domain, with the rest looked up from reference TRBV7-9 and TRBJ2-7, is DTGVSQNPRHKITKRGQNVTFRCDPISEHNRLYWYRQTLGQGPEFLTYFQNEAQLEKSRLLSDRFSAERPKGSFSTLEIQRTEQGDSAMYLCASSSRSGVYEQYFGPGTRLTVT.

This sequence joins TRBV7-2 and TRBJ2-7, with 11 bases that match TRBD1. Per the germline V gene, CDR1 is SGHTA and CDR2 is FQGNSA. This CDR3 spans 13 amino acids. V lost 6 bases and J lost 9; bases outside the gene matches: 7. The CDR3 DNA reads TGTGCCAGCAGGGAGGACAGGGGGCCGGGGCAGTACTTC. As protein: CASREDRGPGQYF.

The chain combines TRBV25-1 with TRBJ1-1; 9 nucleotides align to TRBD1. Germline CDR1 is MGHDK and CDR2 is SYGVNS. This CDR3 spans 17 amino acids. J was trimmed by 0 bases and V by 9 bases; bases with no gene match: 14. CDR3 residues: CARTRQGEGFMNTEAFF. The CDR3 nucleotides read TGTGCCAGAACTCGACAGGGGGAAGGTTTCATGAACACTGAAGCTTTCTTT.

The genes are TRBV9 and TRBJ2-5; 7 bases map to TRBD2. Trimming cost V 2 bases and J 3 bases; bases outside gene matches: 7. This CDR3 has 15 residues. From germline, CDR1 is SGDLS and CDR2 YYNGEE. CDR3 region: CASSVGGAGKETQYF. The CDR3 DNA sequence: TGTGCCAGCAGCGTGGGGGGAGCGGGAAAAGAGACCCAGTACTTC.

Regarding this clonotype: One junction end does not reproduce the germline sequence, and a read error may be involved. This chain joins TRBV10-3 and TRBJ1-5; 8 nucleotides align to TRBD1. This CDR3 spans 15 amino acids. Germline V gives CDR1 ENHRY, CDR2 SYGVKD. CDR3 nucleotide sequence: TGCGCCATCACCCTGACAGGGGATAGCAATCAGCCCCAGCATTTT. This translates into CAITLTGDSNQPQHF.